This T cell receptor beta chain emerged from a study of early T cells in non-severe SARS-CoV-2 infection. At the level of the study: Chains were not paired, and sequencing was done on bulk RNA from unsorted whole blood.

In TCRdb, the 5' RACE reads were re-called with MiXCR into one record per CDR3 protein. The table shows approximately 110,000 distinct CDR3 sequences, with about 15% occurring only once. The germline gives CDR1 MNHNS, CDR2 SASEGT. The CDR3 length is 16 residues. Trimming cost V 2 bases and J 3 bases; bases outside gene matches: 8. The source material was whole blood. The chain recombines TRBV6-1 with TRBJ2-3, with 7 bases lining up with TRBD1. The sequence was collected from an adult who was a healthcare worker with PCR-confirmed SARS-CoV-2 infection or an uninfected control (not recorded which). The CDR3 DNA sequence: TGTGCCAGCAGTGAAAAACAGGGGTGGTGGACAGATACGCAGTATTTT. It codes for CASSEKQGWWTDTQYF.